The T cell receptor beta chain described here comes from a study of cytomegalovirus exposure and HLA in healthy donors. On this clone itself: The antigen is undetermined.

Overall study results and limits: With later analysis, a missense DCLRE1C variant became linked to TCR beta V- and J-gene trimming. In vitro testing confirmed a few CMV-associated chains as specific for CMV antigens. HLA alleles showed associations with some 17,000 TCR beta sequences in a later analysis, at a 0.05 false discovery rate.

PCR primers comprised 60 Vbeta and 13 Jbeta primers. Clones were sequenced by immunoSEQ multiplex PCR, and TCRdb holds only the in-frame ones, with some missing. The sample yields around 100,000 clones, roughly 80% seen once. CDR1 is GTSNPN and CDR2 is SVGIG in the germline V gene (reference sequence). The CDR3 consists of 13 residues. The specimen was PBMCs. The chain uses TRBV30 and TRBJ2-5; possibly TRBD2 for D (7 bases). The origin of this receptor is a man younger than 45 in good health and CMV-seropositive. CDR3 nucleotide sequence: TGTGGCCTGGTTCAAAGGGGGGGGGAGACCCAGTACTTC. Translated, it gives CGLVQRGGETQYF.